These 18 T cell receptor beta chains originate from one sample sequenced in a study of shared clonotypes between healthy human individuals. Profiled with immunoSEQ multiplex PCR; TCRdb holds only in-frame clones, not every one. The sample contains over a million clones, approximately 80% of which appear only once. The sequencing input was memory CD4+ T cells from PBMCs. As to subset: CD45RA-negative fraction. The receptors shown here come from a man between 18 and 29 years old in good health. Some clones in this sample may be carry-over from other donors' samples.

The chain employs TRBV5-1 and TRBJ2-3, with no clear D. Trimming shortened V by 2 bases and J by 0 bases, and 10 bases separated the two germline ends. This CDR3 is 15 amino acids long. Per the germline V gene, CDR1 is SGHRS and CDR2 is YFSETQ. DNA of the CDR3: TGCGCCAGCAGCTTCGATGCGAGGAGCACAGATACGCAGTATTTT. This encodes CASSFDARSTDTQYF.

The chain recombines TRBV4-2 with TRBJ2-5; 9 nucleotides agree with TRBD2. Germline V gene sequence: CDR1 LGHNA, CDR2 YNFKEQ. The V segment lost 1 base and the J segment 5 bases; nucleotides outside the gene matches: 8. The CDR3 totals 16 residues. CDR3 protein: CASSQVFAGGGETQYF. The CDR3 DNA sequence: TGTGCCAGCAGCCAAGTTTTCGCGGGAGGGGGCGAGACCCAGTACTTC.

This chain connects TRBV4-1 to TRBJ2-1, with D tentatively TRBD2 (6 bases). Trimming removed 0 bases from V and 3 bases from J, with 15 bases in between. Germline V gene sequence: CDR1 MGHRA, CDR2 YSYEKL. The CDR3 extends over 17 amino acids. CDR3 nucleotide sequence: TGCGCCAGCAGCCAAGATCAGGCGGGAAGGGTCTACAATGAGCAGTTCTTC. Amino acid sequence: CASSQDQAGRVYNEQFF.

This chain uses TRBV5-4 with TRBJ1-1; 7 bases line up with TRBD1. The CDR3 has 15 residues. Looked up from germline, CDR1 is SGHNT and CDR2 is YYREEE (reference sequence). Trimming took 5 bases from V and 0 from J; bases not matched to a gene: 7. CDR3 in amino acids: CASRRTGVMNTEAFF. DNA of the CDR3: TGTGCCAGCAGGCGGACAGGAGTAATGAACACTGAAGCTTTCTTT.

This clone was picked up a small number of times. The chain recombines TRBV28 with TRBJ1-1; perhaps TRBD1 as D (5 bases). With 7 bases removed from V and 6 bases from J, the gap between germline ends came to 33 bases. CDR1 is MDHEN, CDR2 SYDVKM, per germline. CDR3 size: 19 residues. The CDR3 spells CASKSWDLQGRRRTSEAFF. DNA of the CDR3: TGTGCCAGCAAGTCCTGGGACTTGCAGGGCCGACGCCGTACGTCTGAAGCTTTCTTT. Filled out from reference TRBV28 and TRBJ1-1, the complete variable domain reads DVKVTQSSRYLVKRTGEKVFLECVQDMDHENMFWYRQDPGLGLRLIYFSYDVKMKEKGDIPEGYSVSREKKERFSLILESASTNQTSMYLCASKSWDLQGRRRTSEAFFGQGTRLTVV.

The genes are TRBV10-3 and TRBJ1-5, with D unclear. V lost 0 bases to trimming and J lost 8 bases, with 5 bases between them. Germline V lookup: CDR1 ENHRY, CDR2 SYGVKD. The CDR3 extends over 12 amino acids. The CDR3 loop reads CAISESLEPQHF. The CDR3 bases are TGTGCCATCAGTGAGTCCCTCGAGCCCCAGCATTTT.

As to this clone: The sample carries other DNA sequences with the same CDR3. The chain has TRBV5-1 and TRBJ2-1; D remains unclear. This CDR3 region has 11 residues. V shed 3 bases and J shed 6 bases, with 4 bases lying between them. The germline gives CDR1 SGHRS, CDR2 YFSETQ. In DNA, the CDR3 is TGCGCCAGCAGCTCCCTCAATGAGCAGTTCTTC. Protein: CASSSLNEQFF.

The table lists this clone with a count of one. The chain employs TRBV6-6 and TRBJ2-7, with TRBD1 matching 11 bases. The CDR3 runs 16 residues. The V and J ends lost 2 bases and 9 bases, in that order; junction bases with no gene match: 12. CDR1 is MNHNY and CDR2 is SVGAGI in the germline V gene (reference sequence). Written as DNA, the CDR3 is TGTGCCAGCAGTTACCTACCGTCCGGGACAGGGGGGTGGCAGTACTTC. The encoded protein is CASSYLPSGTGGWQYF.

The CDR3 is CASSFGVAGGYEQYF. The CDR3 nucleotides read TGTGCCAGCAGTTTCGGGGTAGCGGGAGGTTACGAGCAGTACTTC. V is TRBV28 and J is TRBJ2-7, with TRBD2 identical over 10 bases. CDR1 and CDR2 from the germline V gene are MDHEN and SYDVKM. The junction had 6 bases not matched to a gene; V was cut back by 3 bases and J by 4 bases. This CDR3 is built from 15 residues. The complete variable domain, with remaining parts taken from reference TRBV28 and TRBJ2-7, reads DVKVTQSSRYLVKRTGEKVFLECVQDMDHENMFWYRQDPGLGLRLIYFSYDVKMKEKGDIPEGYSVSREKKERFSLILESASTNQTSMYLCASSFGVAGGYEQYFGPGTRLTVT.

The rearrangement joins TRBV6-1 to TRBJ2-7, with no clear D. This CDR3 has 12 amino acids. V was pared by 4 bases and J by 4 bases, with 8 bases between. The germline CDR1 and CDR2 sequences are MNHNS and SASEGT. The CDR3 reads CASSVWVYEQYF. The CDR3 coding sequence is TGTGCCAGCAGTGTTTGGGTGTACGAGCAGTACTTC.

V usage is TRBV28 and J usage is TRBJ2-3; 7 nucleotides match TRBD1. J lost 7 bases, V lost 3 bases, and 16 bases had no gene match. This CDR3 is 17 amino acids long. The V gene's germline CDR1 is MDHEN and CDR2 SYDVKM. In DNA form, the CDR3 reads TGTGCCAGCAGTTTGTTCTCACAGGACAGGATTCCGAATACGCAGTATTTT. This gives the protein CASSLFSQDRIPNTQYF.

V gene TRBV4-3 combines with J gene TRBJ1-1, with TRBD1 identical over 9 bases. CDR1 and CDR2 from the germline V gene are LGHNA and YSLEER. This CDR3 spans 15 amino acids. V was pared by 1 base and J by 11 bases, with 11 bases of the junction left unmatched. For the CDR3, the DNA is TGCGCCAGCAGCCAAGTTTCACTAAACGGACAGGGGGCTTTCTTT. Encoded protein: CASSQVSLNGQGAFF.

The rearrangement joins TRBV19 to TRBJ2-5; 15 nucleotides align to TRBD2. The V gene's germline CDR1 is LNHDA and CDR2 SQIVND (reference sequence). The V segment lost 5 bases and the J segment 7 bases; nucleotides outside the gene matches: 11. This CDR3 is built from 17 residues. The CDR3: CASSSPRTSGRGRTQYF. CDR3 DNA: TGTGCCAGTAGTTCGCCACGGACTAGCGGGAGGGGACGGACCCAGTACTTC.

The genes are TRBV5-4 and TRBJ2-7; D remains unclear. Germline V gene data show CDR1 as SGHNT and CDR2 as YYREEE (reference sequence). Between the trimmed V and J ends, which lost 4 bases and 3 bases, there was a span of 8 bases. The CDR3 is made up of 12 amino acids. The CDR3 loop reads CASSADHYEQYF. CDR3 nucleotide sequence: TGTGCCAGCAGCGCGGATCACTACGAGCAGTACTTC. Supplemented by reference TRBV5-4 and TRBJ2-7, the full variable domain reads ETGVTQSPTHLIKTRGQQVTLRCSSQSGHNTVSWYQQALGQGPQFIFQYYREEENGRGNFPPRFSGLQFPNYSSELNVNALELDDSALYLCASSADHYEQYFGPGTRLTVT.

In this sample, this clone turned up a few times. V and J are TRBV27 and TRBJ1-2; 7 bases line up with TRBD1. CDR3 length equals 17 residues. The V and J ends lost 2 bases and 6 bases, in that order; junction bases with no gene match: 15. Germline V CDR1 and CDR2: MNHEY, SMNVEV (reference sequence). CDR3 in amino acids: CASSLVATGAGSNGYTF. CDR3 nucleotide sequence: TGTGCCAGCAGTTTAGTGGCAACAGGGGCCGGAAGCAATGGCTACACCTTC.

The chain uses TRBV20-1 and TRBJ1-2; 9 bases are shared with TRBD1. This CDR3 spans 11 amino acids. Per germline, CDR1 DFQATT and CDR2 SNEGSKA (reference sequence). Trimming took 4 bases from V and 9 from J; bases not matched to a gene: 3. The CDR3 loop reads CSAIDRGSYTF. The CDR3 DNA sequence: TGCAGTGCTATAGACAGGGGGAGCTACACCTTC.

The gene calls are TRBV7-9 and TRBJ2-1, with D perhaps matching TRBD1 (6 bases). Trimming removed 2 bases from V and 2 bases from J, with 13 bases in between. The CDR3 extends over 16 amino acids. Germline CDR1 and CDR2: SEHNR and FQNEAQ (reference sequence). CDR3 bases: TGTGCCAGCAGCTTACATATTGGGACACCCTACAATGAGCAGTTCTTC. It yields the protein CASSLHIGTPYNEQFF.

The rearrangement uses TRBV6-5 and TRBJ1-3, with D uncertain. Between the trimmed V and J ends, which lost 6 bases and 6 bases, there was a span of 9 bases. CDR3 length: 12 amino acids. CDR1 is MNHEY, CDR2 SVGAGI, per germline. This chain's CDR3 is CASSYTQNTIYF. The CDR3 nucleotides are TGTGCCAGCAGCTATACCCAAAACACCATATATTTT.